The 9 T cell receptor beta chains given below trace back to one sample, sequenced in a study of blood T cell repertoires in COVID-19. The data were produced by immunoSEQ multiplex PCR, yet TCRdb's version contains in-frame clones alone and is incomplete. This sample has 300,000 to 450,000 clones, with over 65% found just once. Material for sequencing was peripheral blood. All receptors derive from a human donor with acute or convalescent COVID-19. The donor label of this sample is uncertain.

This clone has a handful of counts. The V and J genes are TRBV5-6 and TRBJ1-1, with D possibly being TRBD1 (5 bases). The V end lost 5 bases, the J end lost 11 bases, and 19 bases lay between the germline ends. Germline CDR1 SGHDT, CDR2 YYEEEE. The CDR3 covers 13 residues. The CDR3 coding sequence is TGTGCCAGCAGTCTAGACAGACTCCGGGGGGCTTTCTTT. This gives the protein CASSLDRLRGAFF.

J is TRBJ1-4 and V is TRBV30; 11 positions agree with TRBD1. The CDR3 length is 17 residues. V was pared by 0 bases and J by 1 base, with 4 bases of the junction left unmatched. Germline V lookup: CDR1 GTSNPN, CDR2 SVGIG (reference sequence). CDR3 amino acids: CAWSVPDRGRTNEKLFF. In DNA, the CDR3 is TGTGCCTGGAGTGTACCGGACAGGGGGCGAACTAATGAAAAACTGTTTTTT.

The chain links TRBV6-4 to TRBJ2-1; 10 nucleotides match TRBD2. Germline CDR1 reads MRHNA; CDR2 reads SNTAGT. This CDR3 comprises 15 residues. Trimming took 2 bases from V and 6 from J; bases not matched to a gene: 4. CDR3 nucleotides: TGTGCCAGCAGTGACCAGCGGGGGGGCTTCAATGAGCAGTTCTTC. It specifies CASSDQRGGFNEQFF.

V and J are TRBV5-4 and TRBJ1-4, with D maybe TRBD1 (5 bases). V was pared by 4 bases and J by 7 bases, with 8 bases between. In germline, CDR1 is SGHNT, CDR2 YYREEE (reference sequence). The CDR3 consists of 12 residues. CDR3 loop: CASSRGSEKLFF. CDR3 in DNA: TGTGCCAGCAGCCGGGGGAGTGAAAAACTGTTTTTT.

The chain employs TRBV5-1 and TRBJ1-1; TRBD1 might be the D (6 bases). The CDR3 has 16 residues. Trimming shortened V by 2 bases and J by 0 bases, and 14 bases separated the two germline ends. Germline CDR1 is SGHRS and CDR2 is YFSETQ. The CDR3 spells CASSFGGAGVNTEAFF. As DNA, the CDR3 is TGCGCCAGCAGCTTTGGTGGGGCAGGGGTGAACACTGAAGCTTTCTTT.

This rearrangement joins TRBV18 to TRBJ1-3; D remains ambiguous. The CDR3 has 17 residues. V lost 1 base and J lost 0, with 13 bases in between. Germline V lookup: CDR1 KGHSH, CDR2 LQKENI. The CDR3, as DNA: TGTGCCAGCTCACCACGACCTGGCGGAAGCTCTGGAAACACCATATATTTT. Its protein product is CASSPRPGGSSGNTIYF.

The rearrangement links TRBV30 to TRBJ2-4, with 8 bases matching TRBD1. Germline values: CDR1 GTSNPN, CDR2 SVGIG (reference sequence). V shed 2 bases, J shed 6 bases, and the junction held 3 bases outside the gene matches. CDR3 length: 13 amino acids. CDR3 sequence (DNA): TGTGCCTGGAGTTTTGGGACAGGAAACATTCAGTACTTC. It yields the protein CAWSFGTGNIQYF. Together with reference TRBV30 and TRBJ2-4, the CDR3 gives the full variable domain: SQTIHQWPATLVQPVGSPLSLECTVEGTSNPNLYWYRQAAGRGLQLLFYSVGIGQISSEVPQNLSASRPQDRQFILSSKKLLLSDSGFYLCAWSFGTGNIQYFGAGTRLSVL.

The chain links TRBV27 to TRBJ2-2; possible D gene TRBD1, 7 bases. Trimming pared 7 bases from V and 1 base from J, leaving 13 bases between. CDR3 length equals 15 residues. Germline V gene data show CDR1 as MNHEY and CDR2 as SMNVEV (reference sequence). The DNA of the CDR3 is TGTGCCAGCAAAGTCAGGGGGGTGAACACCGGGGAGCTGTTTTTT. This sequence encodes CASKVRGVNTGELFF.

V and J are TRBV7-8 and TRBJ1-5; D gene unclear. The V gene's germline CDR1 is SGHVS and CDR2 FQNEAQ. V was cut by 4 bases and J by 7 bases, with 11 bases left in between. The CDR3 loop spans 13 amino acids. Here the CDR3 DNA reads TGTGCCAGCAGCTATGCCACTTGGCAGCCCCAGCATTTT. Residues: CASSYATWQPQHF.